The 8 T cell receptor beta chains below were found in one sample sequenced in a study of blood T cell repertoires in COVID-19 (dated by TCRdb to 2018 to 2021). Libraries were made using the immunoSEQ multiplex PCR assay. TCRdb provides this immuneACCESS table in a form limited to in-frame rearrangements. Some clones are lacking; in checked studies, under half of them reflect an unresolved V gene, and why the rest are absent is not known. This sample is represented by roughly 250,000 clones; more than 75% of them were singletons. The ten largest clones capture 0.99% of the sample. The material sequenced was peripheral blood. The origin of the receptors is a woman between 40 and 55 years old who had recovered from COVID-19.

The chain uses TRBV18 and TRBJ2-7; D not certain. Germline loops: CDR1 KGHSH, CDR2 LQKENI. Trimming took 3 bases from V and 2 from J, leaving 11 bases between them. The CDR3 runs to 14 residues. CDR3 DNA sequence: TGTGCCAGCTCACCCCCAAGAGGCCCCTACGAGCAGTACTTC. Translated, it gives CASSPPRGPYEQYF.

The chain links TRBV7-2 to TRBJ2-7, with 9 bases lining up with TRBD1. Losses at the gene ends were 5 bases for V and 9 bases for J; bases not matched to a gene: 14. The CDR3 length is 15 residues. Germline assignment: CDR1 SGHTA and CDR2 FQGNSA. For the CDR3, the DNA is TGTGCCAGCAGCCGGAACCCGGGACAGGGACTCGGGCAGTACTTC. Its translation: CASSRNPGQGLGQYF. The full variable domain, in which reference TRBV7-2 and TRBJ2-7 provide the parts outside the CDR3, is GAGVSQSPSNKVTEKGKDVELRCDPISGHTALYWYRQSLGQGLEFLIYFQGNSAPDKSGLPSDRFSAERTGGSVSTLTIQRTQQEDSAVYLCASSRNPGQGLGQYFGPGTRLTVT.

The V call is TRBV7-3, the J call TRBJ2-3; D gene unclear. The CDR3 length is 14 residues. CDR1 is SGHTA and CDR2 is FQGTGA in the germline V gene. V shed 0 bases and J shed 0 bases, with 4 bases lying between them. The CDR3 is CASSLTSSTDTQYF. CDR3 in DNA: TGTGCCAGCAGCTTAACGTCTAGCACAGATACGCAGTATTTT.

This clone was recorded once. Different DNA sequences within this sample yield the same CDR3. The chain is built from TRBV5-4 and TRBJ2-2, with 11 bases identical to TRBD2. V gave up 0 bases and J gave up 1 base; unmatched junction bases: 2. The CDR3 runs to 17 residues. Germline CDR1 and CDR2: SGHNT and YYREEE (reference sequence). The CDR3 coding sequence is TGTGCCAGCAGCTTGGGCGGACTAGCGGGGAACACCGGGGAGCTGTTTTTT. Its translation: CASSLGGLAGNTGELFF.

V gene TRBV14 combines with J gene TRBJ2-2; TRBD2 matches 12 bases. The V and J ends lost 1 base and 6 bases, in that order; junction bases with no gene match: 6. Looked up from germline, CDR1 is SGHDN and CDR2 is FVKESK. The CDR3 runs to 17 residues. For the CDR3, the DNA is TGTGCCAGCAGCCAAGCCTCCGGGACTAGCGGGTCCGGGGAGCTGTTTTTT. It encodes CASSQASGTSGSGELFF. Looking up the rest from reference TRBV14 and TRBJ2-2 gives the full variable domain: EAGVTQFPSHSVIEKGQTVTLRCDPISGHDNLYWYRRVMGKEIKFLLHFVKESKQDESGMPNNRFLAERTGGTYSTLKVQPAELEDSGVYFCASSQASGTSGSGELFFGEGSRLTVL.

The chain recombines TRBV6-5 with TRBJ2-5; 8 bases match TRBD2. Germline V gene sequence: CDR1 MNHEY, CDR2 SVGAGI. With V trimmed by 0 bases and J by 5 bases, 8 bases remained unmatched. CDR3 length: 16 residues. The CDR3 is CASSYSGLAGRETQYF. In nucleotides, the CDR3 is TGTGCCAGCAGTTACTCGGGGCTAGCGGGTCGGGAGACCCAGTACTTC.

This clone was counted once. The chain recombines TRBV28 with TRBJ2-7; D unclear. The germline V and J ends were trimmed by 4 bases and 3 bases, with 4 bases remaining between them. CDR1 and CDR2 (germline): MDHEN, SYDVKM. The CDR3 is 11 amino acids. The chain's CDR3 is CASSSFYEQYF. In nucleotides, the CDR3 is TGTGCCAGCAGTTCTTTCTACGAGCAGTACTTC. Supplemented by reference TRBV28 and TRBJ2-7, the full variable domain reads DVKVTQSSRYLVKRTGEKVFLECVQDMDHENMFWYRQDPGLGLRLIYFSYDVKMKEKGDIPEGYSVSREKKERFSLILESASTNQTSMYLCASSSFYEQYFGPGTRLTVT.

CDR3 nucleotide sequence: TGCGCCAGCAGCCAAGTTAGCGGGCCCCTTGGAAACACCATATATTTT. Translation gives CASSQVSGPLGNTIYF. The chain recombines TRBV4-3 with TRBJ1-3; D uncertain. Germline V gene sequence: CDR1 LGHNA, CDR2 YSLEER. This CDR3 has 16 amino acids. V dropped 1 base and J dropped 3 bases, with 13 bases sitting between them.